Listed below are T cell receptor beta chains from one sample, sequenced in a study of molecular identifiers for immune sequencing clone quantification. One entry per CDR3 protein, called by TCRdb with MiXCR from the PCR reads. The data show about 54,000 distinct CDR3 sequences, under 30% seen once. The sequencing input was naive CD8+ T cells from blood, with Jurkat cell RNA spiked in. The receptors come from a human donor in good health. Some libraries in this study had Jurkat cell RNA spiked in. The CDR3 runs from the conserved cysteine through the conserved F or W. Each record gives: CDR3 length, D gene, V gene, J gene, clone size, CDR3 protein, CDR3 DNA. D genes are given only for firm matches. Size values are once, few and many counts, or a class for expanded clones, and some rows have none.

CDR3 length: 14
D gene: TRBD1
V gene: TRBV5-1
J gene: TRBJ2-5
clone size: many
CDR3 protein: CASRTTGDQETQYF
CDR3 DNA: TGCGCCAGCAGGACGACAGGGGATCAAGAGACCCAGTACTTC

CDR3 length: 13
D gene: -
V gene: TRBV7-9
J gene: TRBJ2-1
clone size: -
CDR3 protein: CASNQAGYNEQFF
CDR3 DNA: TGTGCCAGCAACCAGGCGGGGTATAATGAGCAGTTCTTC

CDR3 length: 19
D gene: -
V gene: TRBV5-4
J gene: TRBJ2-2
clone size: many
CDR3 protein: CASSPVGQSPGYHTGELFF
CDR3 DNA: TGTGCCAGCAGCCCCGTGGGGCAGAGCCCTGGATATCACACCGGGGAGCTGTTTTTT

CDR3 length: 14
D gene: -
V gene: TRBV3-1
J gene: TRBJ1-3
clone size: many
CDR3 protein: CASSHRDSGNTIYF
CDR3 DNA: TGTGCCAGCAGCCATCGTGACTCTGGAAACACCATATATTTT

CDR3 length: 13
D gene: -
V gene: TRBV7-9
J gene: TRBJ1-1
clone size: many
CDR3 protein: CASSEGRGGEAFF
CDR3 DNA: TGTGCCAGCAGCGAAGGCAGGGGTGGTGAAGCTTTCTTT

CDR3 length: 16
D gene: -
V gene: TRBV7-9
J gene: TRBJ2-7
clone size: many
CDR3 protein: CASSLAGKTSSYEQYF
CDR3 DNA: TGTGCCAGCAGCTTAGCCGGCAAGACGAGCTCCTACGAGCAGTACTTC

CDR3 length: 14
D gene: TRBD2
V gene: TRBV29-1
J gene: TRBJ2-2
clone size: few
CDR3 protein: CSVGGEGNTGELFF
CDR3 DNA: TGCAGCGTGGGGGGGGAGGGGAACACCGGGGAGCTGTTTTTT

CDR3 length: 14
D gene: -
V gene: TRBV27
J gene: TRBJ2-3
clone size: few
CDR3 protein: CASRGAQVTDTQYF
CDR3 DNA: TGTGCCAGCAGGGGGGCCCAAGTCACAGATACGCAGTATTTT

CDR3 length: 13
D gene: -
V gene: TRBV19
J gene: TRBJ2-1
clone size: -
CDR3 protein: CASSIRDGAEQFF
CDR3 DNA: TGTGCCAGTAGTATAAGGGACGGAGCGGAGCAGTTCTTC

CDR3 length: 13
D gene: -
V gene: TRBV7-9
J gene: TRBJ1-1
clone size: many
CDR3 protein: CASSPPGLTEAFF
CDR3 DNA: TGTGCCAGCAGCCCCCCGGGACTCACTGAAGCTTTCTTT

CDR3 length: 14
D gene: TRBD2
V gene: TRBV6-2/TRBV6-3
J gene: TRBJ2-1
clone size: many
CDR3 protein: CASSYVKRENEQFF
CDR3 DNA: TGTGCCAGCAGTTACGTTAAGCGGGAGAATGAGCAGTTCTTC

CDR3 length: 17
D gene: TRBD1
V gene: TRBV19
J gene: TRBJ1-5
clone size: few
CDR3 protein: CASSTPGTAYSNQPQHF
CDR3 DNA: TGTGCCAGTAGTACCCCCGGGACAGCATATAGCAATCAGCCCCAGCATTTT

CDR3 length: 21
D gene: TRBD2
V gene: TRBV2
J gene: TRBJ2-2
clone size: many
CDR3 protein: CASSEPLSASGRPANTGELFF
CDR3 DNA: TGTGCCAGCAGTGAACCGCTCTCAGCTAGCGGGAGGCCCGCCAACACCGGGGAGCTGTTTTTT

CDR3 length: 15
D gene: TRBD1
V gene: TRBV7-9
J gene: TRBJ2-7
clone size: many
CDR3 protein: CASSGRDRPSYEQYF
CDR3 DNA: TGTGCCAGCAGCGGACGGGACAGACCCTCCTACGAGCAGTACTTC

CDR3 length: 15
D gene: TRBD1
V gene: TRBV7-9
J gene: TRBJ1-4
clone size: few
CDR3 protein: CASSAPGTVNEKLFF
CDR3 DNA: TGTGCCAGCAGCGCCCCCGGGACAGTGAATGAAAAACTGTTTTTT

CDR3 length: 16
D gene: -
V gene: TRBV7-9
J gene: TRBJ2-7
clone size: many
CDR3 protein: CASSLGGGTISYEQYF
CDR3 DNA: TGTGCCAGCAGCTTAGGCGGCGGGACGATTTCCTACGAGCAGTACTTC

CDR3 length: 13
D gene: -
V gene: TRBV28
J gene: TRBJ2-2
clone size: few
CDR3 protein: CASSFRATGELFF
CDR3 DNA: TGTGCCAGCAGTTTTCGTGCGACGGGGGAGCTGTTTTTT

CDR3 length: 11
D gene: -
V gene: TRBV6-2/TRBV6-3
J gene: TRBJ1-1
clone size: -
CDR3 protein: CASSLYRETLF
CDR3 DNA: TGTGCCAGCAGCCTTTACAGGGAAACTTTATTT